A selection of T cell receptor beta chains follows, all from one sample in a study of shared clonotypes between healthy human individuals. The method was immunoSEQ multiplex PCR; TCRdb's version includes in-frame clones alone and lacks a portion of them. The sample contains about half a million clones, about 84% of which appear only once. Sequences were obtained from PBMCs. These receptors came from a woman between 40 and 50 years old in good health. Some clones in this sample may be carry-over from other donors' samples. CDR3s include the opening cysteine and the closing phenylalanine or tryptophan. Fields, in order: V gene, clone size, J gene, D gene, CDR3 DNA, CDR3 protein. D genes are given only for firm matches. Clone size, where shown, is once, few, many, or a class for clones that have expanded.

TRBV18	.	TRBJ1-2	TRBD1	TGTGCCAGCTCACCGACGGGGACAGGGGACTATGGCTACACCTTC	CASSPTGTGDYGYTF
TRBV5-1	few	TRBJ1-1	.	TGCGCCAGCAGCATCGGACTCCCGAACACTGAAGCTTTCTTT	CASSIGLPNTEAFF
TRBV6-1	.	TRBJ2-7	.	TGTGCCAGCGGAGGGTCCTACGAGCAGTACTTC	CASGGSYEQYF
TRBV29-1	.	TRBJ1-1	.	TGCAGCGTTTACAGAGGGACTGAAGCTTTCTTT	CSVYRGTEAFF
TRBV5-1	.	TRBJ2-1	.	TGCGCCAGCAGCCCGGACCGGCACTGGGGGAATGAGCAGTTCTTC	CASSPDRHWGNEQFF
TRBV2	.	TRBJ2-1	TRBD2	TGTGCCAGCATGTTAACTAGCGGGAGATTGAATGAGCAGTTCTTC	CASMLTSGRLNEQFF
TRBV5-6	few	TRBJ1-2	.	TGTGCCAGCAGCTTGGGCCCCGGGACCCCCGGGGGGGGCTACACCTTC	CASSLGPGTPGGGYTF
TRBV5-1	once	TRBJ2-7	.	TGCGCCAGCAGCTCGGGAGTTGGCTCCTACGAGCAGTACTTC	CASSSGVGSYEQYF
TRBV28	.	TRBJ2-3	.	TGTGCCAGCAGTTTCAGTGCAGATACGCAGTATTTT	CASSFSADTQYF
TRBV5-8	.	TRBJ2-7	.	TGTGCCAGCAGTGACCGGTTGGATTGGTACTTC	CASSDRLDWYF
TRBV7-9	.	TRBJ1-1	.	TGTGCCAGCAGCTTACGGAGTAACACTGAAGCTTTCTTT	CASSLRSNTEAFF
TRBV4-2	.	TRBJ1-1	TRBD1	TGTGCCAGCAGCCGGGGACAGGGCGGGCGCGAGACGGAAGCTTTCTTT	CASSRGQGGRETEAFF
TRBV5-1	.	TRBJ1-1	.	TGCGCCAGCAGCCCGAAGGGGGAAAAAGAGATCACTGAAGCTTTCTTT	CASSPKGEKEITEAFF
TRBV5-1	once	TRBJ2-7	TRBD1	TGCGCCAGCAGCGCCCGGGACAGGGGGTCCTACGAGCAGTACTTC	CASSARDRGSYEQYF
TRBV4-1	few	TRBJ2-6	TRBD1	TGCGCCAGCAGCCAAGGGACAGGCCTCCCTTGGGCCAACGTCCTGACTTTC	CASSQGTGLPWANVLTF
TRBV7-2	.	TRBJ2-3	.	TGTGCCAGCAGCTTAAGGTACCAGGGTGGCACAGATACGCAGTATTTT	CASSLRYQGGTDTQYF
TRBV7-9	.	TRBJ2-1	.	TGTGCCAGCCGGGGAGACCCCCGGGATGAGCAGTTCTTC	CASRGDPRDEQFF
TRBV19	.	TRBJ2-6	TRBD2	TGTGCCAGTAGACATTACGGACTAGCGGGAGGCCTCTCTGGGGCCAACGTCCTGACTTTC	CASRHYGLAGGLSGANVLTF
TRBV23-1	few	TRBJ1-1	.	TGCGCCAGCAGTCAATCGAATCGAGCTGAAGCTTTCTTT	CASSQSNRAEAFF
TRBV28	.	TRBJ2-7	.	TGTGCCAGCAGTTTACCATACTCCTACGAGCAGTACTTC	CASSLPYSYEQYF
TRBV28	.	TRBJ2-7	.	TGTGCCAGCAGTTTAACAAGTACCTACGAGCAGTACTTC	CASSLTSTYEQYF
TRBV11-2	.	TRBJ2-7	TRBD1	TGTGCCAGCAGCTTAGACGACAGGGGTTGGTACGAGCAGTACTTC	CASSLDDRGWYEQYF
TRBV5-1	.	TRBJ1-1	.	TGCGCCAGCAGCTCGCAGACCGCGAACACTGAAGCTTTCTTT	CASSSQTANTEAFF
TRBV30	.	TRBJ2-7	TRBD2	TGTGCCTGGGATCCGGGACTAGCGAGCTACGAGCAGTACTTC	CAWDPGLASYEQYF
TRBV10-3	once	TRBJ1-4	.	TGTGCCATCAGTGCGGGGGCGCTGGGTGAAAAACTGTTTTTT	CAISAGALGEKLFF
TRBV5-6	.	TRBJ1-3	TRBD1	TGTGCCAGCAGCCGCGGACAGGGTGATTCTCTAGGAAACACCATATATTTT	CASSRGQGDSLGNTIYF
TRBV19	few	TRBJ1-5	TRBD1	TGTGCCAGTAGGTCCGGGACAGGGGGGCAGCCCCAGCATTTT	CASRSGTGGQPQHF
TRBV5-6	.	TRBJ1-2	.	TGTGCCACCCGAAGACAGTCGCTGGCTAACCATGGCTACACCTTC	CATRRQSLANHGYTF
TRBV2	once	TRBJ2-7	.	TGTGCCAGCAGGAAGTTCGGGAGTTACGAGCAGTACTTC	CASRKFGSYEQYF
TRBV5-1	few	TRBJ2-3	TRBD2	TGCGCCAGCAGCTTGGTCCCTAGCGGGAGGGGTACAGATACGCAGTATTTT	CASSLVPSGRGTDTQYF
TRBV19	.	TRBJ2-1	.	TGTGCCAGTAGTATAGGCAGTCGCTCCTACAATGAGCAGTTCTTC	CASSIGSRSYNEQFF
TRBV21-1	.	TRBJ1-5	.	TGTGCCAGCAGCAAAGTGAGGGGCGCGGGTAATCAGCCCCAGCATTTT	CASSKVRGAGNQPQHF
TRBV21-1	once	TRBJ1-1	.	TGTGCCAGCATTACGGGTTCAGAGAACACTGAAGCTTTCTTT	CASITGSENTEAFF
TRBV18	.	TRBJ1-4	.	TGTGCCAGCTCACCAGCCGGATTCGGAGAACTGTTTTTT	CASSPAGFGELFF
TRBV6-6	.	TRBJ2-2	TRBD2	TGTGCCAGCAGTTACCAGCGGGAAAGGAGCACCGGGGAGCTGTTTTTT	CASSYQRERSTGELFF
TRBV7-9	.	TRBJ2-7	TRBD1	TGTGCCAGCAGCCGCGCCAGGGGACAGGGATCCTACGAGCAGTACTTC	CASSRARGQGSYEQYF
TRBV4-3	.	TRBJ2-7	.	TGCGCCAGCAGGCGAATTCGACAAGAAGGCGAGCAGTACTTC	CASRRIRQEGEQYF
TRBV19	few	TRBJ1-1	.	TGTGCCAGTAGTCTCTCAACAGCCAACACTGAAGCTTTCTTT	CASSLSTANTEAFF